The clone carrying this T cell receptor (beta chain) was detected only a few times. Authors of the study amplified TCR beta CDR3 regions from RNA transcripts. TCR CDR3 underwent first-round RT-PCR with the HTBI primer set. Via MiXCR, TCRdb re-called the multiplex PCR reads, giving one row per CDR3 protein. This sample yields approximately 610,000 distinct CDR3 sequences, of which about 15% are seen a single time; 3.5% to 4.5% belongs to the top ten. The CDR3 is 18 residues long. Trimming took 3 bases from V and 6 from J; bases not matched to a gene: 17. CDR1 is MNHEY, CDR2 SVGEGT, per germline. The sample originates from a study of T cells in Graves' hyperthyroidism and ophthalmopathy.

The chain joins TRBV6-2 or TRBV6-3 to TRBJ1-5; TRBD1 aligns across 7 bases. The clonotype was recovered from a woman between 40 and 50 years old with Graves' ophthalmopathy. Sequencing was carried out using blood. The CDR3 DNA reads TGTGCCAGCAGTTATGGGATGATGAGGGGGCCAGGAAGTCAGCCCCAGCATTTT. Translation gives CASSYGMMRGPGSQPQHF.